This is a list of T cell receptor beta chains from one sample in a study of beta chain features in type 1 diabetes. Only in-frame clones appear in the TCRdb table, and some are missing; sequencing was by immunoSEQ multiplex PCR. The sample gives 350,000 to 400,000 clones, around 12% of which show up once; 0.008% to 0.011% is in the top ten. The sequenced sample was naive CD4+ T cells from blood. These receptors came from a woman in her late teens or twenties with type 1 diabetes. Each CDR3 is given with its conserved first and last residue. The order of the fields is clone size, V gene, J gene, D gene, CDR3 protein, CDR3 DNA. The D gene is left open where the match is weak. The listing skips clone size in some rows; elsewhere it reads once, few, many or a size class.

>-|TRBV5-4|TRBJ2-7|TRBD1
CASSLRTGINEQYF
TGTGCCAGCAGCTTGAGGACAGGGATCAACGAGCAGTACTTC
>few|TRBV7-2|TRBJ2-6|TRBD1
CASSFLGDRGFSGANVLTF
TGTGCCAGCAGCTTTTTGGGGGACAGGGGGTTTTCTGGGGCCAACGTCCTGACTTTC
>-|TRBV9|TRBJ1-2|-
CASSVLDRIDYGYTF
TGTGCCAGCAGCGTGCTGGACAGAATAGACTATGGCTACACCTTC
>few|TRBV29-1|TRBJ2-5|TRBD2
CSSSGGIAETQYF
TGCAGCTCCTCGGGGGGAATTGCGGAGACCCAGTACTTC
>-|TRBV18|TRBJ2-5|TRBD1
CASSQTGRRETQYF
TGTGCCAGCTCACAGACAGGGCGGAGAGAGACCCAGTACTTC
>-|TRBV6-6|TRBJ1-5|-
CASQIGSNQPQHF
TGTGCCAGCCAGATTGGTAGCAATCAGCCCCAGCATTTT
>few|TRBV7-8|TRBJ2-2|TRBD2
CASSREGNTGELFF
TGTGCCAGCAGCCGGGAGGGGAACACCGGGGAGCTGTTTTTT
>few|TRBV11-2|TRBJ2-5|-
CASSLGGPPQETQYF
TGTGCCAGCAGCTTAGGCGGCCCCCCACAAGAGACCCAGTACTTC
>few|TRBV28|TRBJ2-7|TRBD1
CASSLPPGQGTLDF
TGTGCCAGCAGTTTACCACCGGGACAGGGGACCCTGGACTTC
>-|TRBV2|TRBJ2-1|TRBD2
CASNKLAVYNEQFF
TGTGCCAGCAACAAACTAGCGGTCTACAATGAGCAGTTCTTC
>few|TRBV10-3|TRBJ2-1|TRBD2
CAIRLAGGPTNEQFF
TGTGCCATCAGACTAGCGGGAGGGCCCACGAATGAGCAGTTCTTC
>-|TRBV29-1|TRBJ1-2|TRBD1
CSVSRRLMTGGDYGYTF
TGCAGCGTTTCCAGGCGATTGATGACAGGGGGCGACTATGGCTACACCTTC
>-|TRBV7-2|TRBJ2-7|TRBD1
CASSLSGTGEYEQYF
TGTGCCAGCAGCTTGTCAGGGACAGGGGAATACGAGCAGTACTTC
>-|TRBV5-1|TRBJ2-7|TRBD2
CASSATGAGFDEQYF
TGCGCCAGCAGCGCCACTGGAGCGGGGTTCGACGAGCAGTACTTC
>few|TRBV9|TRBJ2-2|-
CASSVALQVNTGELFF
TGTGCCAGCAGCGTAGCTCTACAGGTGAACACCGGGGAGCTGTTTTTT
>-|TRBV11-2|TRBJ2-3|-
CASRTGQTSTDTQYF
TGTGCCAGCAGGACCGGACAGACTAGCACAGATACGCAGTATTTT
>few|TRBV28|TRBJ2-7|TRBD1
CASSSGQTYEQYF
TGTGCCAGCAGCTCGGGACAGACCTACGAGCAGTACTTC
>few|TRBV6-5|TRBJ1-5|-
CASSYSSGQPQHF
TGTGCCAGCAGTTACTCGAGCGGTCAGCCCCAGCATTTT
>-|TRBV5-6|TRBJ2-5|-
CASSTAWGEGVETQYF
TGTGCCAGCAGCACCGCCTGGGGCGAAGGCGTTGAGACCCAGTACTTC
>-|TRBV19|TRBJ1-5|-
CASSTTGRTRNQPQHF
TGTGCCAGTAGTACCACGGGGAGGACCCGCAATCAGCCCCAGCATTTT
>-|TRBV4-2|TRBJ2-7|TRBD2
CASSRGLAVVSSYEQYF
TGTGCCAGCAGCCGGGGACTAGCGGTAGTGAGCTCCTACGAGCAGTACTTC
>-|TRBV7-9|TRBJ1-5|-
CASSSRVSNQPQHF
TGTGCCAGCAGCTCGCGGGTTTCCAATCAGCCCCAGCATTTT
>-|TRBV5-4|TRBJ2-7|-
CASSLRREGDEQYF
TGTGCCAGCAGCTTACGGCGGGAAGGCGACGAGCAGTACTTC
>-|TRBV5-1|TRBJ2-1|TRBD2
CASSLETSLNNEQFF
TGCGCCAGCAGCTTGGAGACTAGCTTGAACAATGAGCAGTTCTTC
>-|TRBV4-3|TRBJ1-4|-
CASSQARENEKLFF
TGCGCCAGCAGCCAAGCGAGGGAGAATGAAAAACTGTTTTTT
>-|TRBV2|TRBJ1-2|TRBD1
CASRRDSFIYGYTF
TGTGCCAGCAGGCGGGACAGCTTTATCTATGGCTACACCTTC
>-|TRBV5-1|TRBJ2-2|-
CASSFQPGIAPGTGELFF
TGCGCCAGCAGCTTTCAACCCGGAATAGCTCCCGGTACCGGGGAGCTGTTTTTT
>few|TRBV9|TRBJ2-3|TRBD2
CASSFSGGSTDTQYF
TGTGCCAGCAGCTTTAGCGGGGGGAGCACAGATACGCAGTATTTT
>few|TRBV28|TRBJ2-1|-
CASSLSISSYNEQFF
TGTGCCAGCAGTTTAAGCATTAGCTCCTACAATGAGCAGTTCTTC
>-|TRBV18|TRBJ1-1|-
CASSRGNTEAFF
TGTGCCAGCTCACGAGGGAACACTGAAGCTTTCTTT
>-|TRBV7-3|TRBJ2-7|TRBD1
CASSLRRGSNYEQYF
TGTGCCAGCAGCTTACGCAGGGGGAGTAACTACGAGCAGTACTTC
>-|TRBV28|TRBJ2-7|-
CASSLRPTGPEF
TGTGCCAGCAGTTTACGCCCCACAGGGCCCGAGTTC
>-|TRBV4-1|TRBJ2-1|TRBD2
CASSPRIGRSDEQFF
TGCGCCAGCAGCCCCCGTATCGGGAGGAGTGATGAGCAGTTCTTC
>few|TRBV4-2|TRBJ2-4|-
CASSYGQAGENIQYF
TGTGCCAGCAGCTACGGCCAAGCAGGGGAAAACATTCAGTACTTC
>few|TRBV7-9|TRBJ2-1|TRBD1
CASSLGDRGRDEQFF
TGTGCCAGCAGCTTAGGTGACAGGGGTCGCGATGAGCAGTTCTTC
>-|TRBV10-2|TRBJ1-2|TRBD1
CATRDREGYTF
TGCGCCACTCGGGACAGGGAAGGCTACACCTTC
>few|TRBV5-6|TRBJ1-1|-
CASSFRSNTEAFF
TGTGCCAGCAGCTTCCGGAGCAACACTGAAGCTTTCTTT
>-|TRBV4-3|TRBJ2-1|-
CASSREPFERSSYNEQFF
TGCGCCAGCAGCCGCGAACCGTTCGAGAGAAGCTCCTACAATGAGCAGTTCTTC
>-|TRBV5-4|TRBJ2-7|TRBD2
CASSLSGGPYEQYF
TGTGCCAGCAGCTTAAGCGGGGGGCCCTACGAGCAGTACTTC
>-|TRBV5-6|TRBJ1-5|-
CASSLGRGQPQHF
TGTGCCAGCAGCTTGGGTCGGGGACAGCCCCAGCATTTT
>few|TRBV7-2|TRBJ2-1|TRBD2
CASSPERGLSYNEQFF
TGTGCCAGCAGCCCCGAGCGGGGACTCTCCTACAATGAGCAGTTCTTC
>-|TRBV7-2|TRBJ1-5|-
CASGTRNQPQHF
TGTGCCAGCGGGACAAGAAATCAGCCCCAGCATTTT
>-|TRBV7-2|TRBJ2-4|TRBD2
CASSLDLAGKNIQYF
TGTGCCAGCAGCTTAGATTTAGCGGGGAAAAACATTCAGTACTTC
>few|TRBV29-1|TRBJ2-7|TRBD1
CSADPRQGTYEQYF
TGCAGCGCTGATCCGCGACAGGGGACCTACGAGCAGTACTTC
>few|TRBV7-9|TRBJ2-3|-
CASSRSGTDTQYF
TGTGCCAGCAGCCGGTCCGGCACAGATACGCAGTATTTT
>few|TRBV5-4|TRBJ1-1|TRBD1
CASRQGGDTEAFF
TGTGCCAGCAGACAGGGGGGGGACACTGAAGCTTTCTTT
>-|TRBV25-1|TRBJ2-5|TRBD1
CASSGTPGTGHRETQYF
TGTGCCAGCAGTGGAACTCCCGGGACAGGACATAGAGAGACCCAGTACTTC
>few|TRBV13|TRBJ2-7|-
CASSPGGNEQYF
TGTGCCAGCAGCCCCGGCGGGAACGAGCAGTACTTC
>-|TRBV6-4|TRBJ2-3|TRBD1
CASSRDRLTDTQYF
TGTGCCAGCAGTCGGGACAGACTAACAGATACGCAGTATTTT
>-|TRBV4-1|TRBJ2-1|TRBD1
CASSHPTRDRDNEQFF
TGCGCCAGCAGCCACCCTACACGGGACAGGGACAATGAGCAGTTCTTC
>few|TRBV10-3|TRBJ2-3|TRBD2
CAMTSGLSTDTQYF
TGTGCCATGACTAGCGGCCTTAGCACAGATACGCAGTATTTT
>-|TRBV14|TRBJ1-1|-
CASSRAWNTEAFF
TGTGCCAGCAGCCGCGCCTGGAACACTGAAGCTTTCTTT